The 6 T cell receptor beta chains below come from one sample, sequenced in a study of T cells in Graves' hyperthyroidism and ophthalmopathy. Authors of the study amplified TCR beta CDR3 regions from RNA transcripts. The HTBI primer set drove a first-round RT-PCR of the TCR CDR3. Using its own MiXCR run on the multiplex PCR reads, TCRdb lists one record per CDR3 protein. The sample holds about 600,000 distinct CDR3 sequences, approximately 15% seen once. Material for sequencing was blood. The receptor source for this set is a woman younger than 35 with Graves' ophthalmopathy.

This clonotype was seen ten or more times. The chain combines TRBV20-1 with TRBJ2-1, with D perhaps given as TRBD1 or TRBD2 (5 bases each). V was pared by 1 base and J by 7 bases, with 20 bases between. Germline V lookup: CDR1 DFQATT, CDR2 SNEGSKA (reference sequence). This CDR3 contains 16 residues. The CDR3 nucleotides are TGCAGTGCTAGAGCCGAGGGGCTAGCCCTGGGTAATGAGCAGTTCTTC. It codes for CSARAEGLALGNEQFF.

This clonotype has ten or more counts. The chain recombines TRBV30 with TRBJ1-4; no clear D. Per germline, CDR1 GTSNPN and CDR2 SVGIG (reference sequence). V was shortened by 0 bases and J by 8 bases, with 4 bases between the two germline ends. There are 11 residues in the CDR3. The CDR3 region has the DNA TGTGCCTGGAGTGTGAAAGAAAAACTGTTTTTT. Residues: CAWSVKEKLFF.

This clonotype has ten or more counts. This rearrangement joins TRBV7-2 to TRBJ2-5; TRBD2 matches at 10 bases. Germline V gene lookup returns CDR1 SGHTA and CDR2 FQGNSA. Unmatched junction bases numbered 10, after V lost 1 base and J lost 5 bases. The CDR3 loop spans 17 amino acids. The CDR3 DNA reads TGTGCCAGCAGCTTAGTCTCAGCGGGAGGGCCGTGGGAGACCCAGTACTTC. It yields the protein CASSLVSAGGPWETQYF.

This clonotype has a handful of counts. The chain links TRBV4-2 to TRBJ2-3; D might be TRBD2 (6 bases). Germline CDR1 is LGHNA and CDR2 is YNFKEQ. The CDR3 runs 18 residues. V was cut by 0 bases and J by 2 bases, with 18 bases left in between. CDR3 DNA sequence: TGTGCCAGCAGCCAAGAAGGGCGTACTAGCACCGCCACAGATACGCAGTATTTT. Translating it yields CASSQEGRTSTATDTQYF.

This clonotype was picked up many times. The chain couples TRBV7-6 to TRBJ2-1, with 10 bases lining up with TRBD1. Losses at the gene ends were 4 bases for V and 8 bases for J; bases not matched to a gene: 11. This CDR3 comprises 16 residues. Germline CDR1 reads SGHVS; CDR2 reads FNYEAQ. The CDR3 spells CASSSKLTGGSDEQFF. The CDR3 DNA sequence: TGTGCCAGCAGCTCGAAATTGACAGGGGGCAGCGATGAGCAGTTCTTC.

This clonotype was counted ten times or more. This chain connects TRBV9 to TRBJ1-2; 10 nucleotides match TRBD1. V was clipped by 0 bases and J by 6 bases; unmatched bases: 11. Germline V gene lookup returns CDR1 SGDLS and CDR2 YYNGEE. The CDR3 extends over 17 amino acids. The CDR3 region is CASSVDTGFDRGHGYTF. CDR3 DNA: TGTGCCAGCAGCGTAGATACGGGCTTTGACAGGGGGCATGGCTACACCTTC.